This T cell receptor (beta chain) was identified in a study of cytomegalovirus exposure and HLA in healthy donors. J gave up 0 bases and V 4 bases, and 13 bases lay outside the gene matches. In germline, CDR1 is SGDLS, CDR2 YYNGEE. This CDR3 has 18 amino acids. On this clone itself: What it recognizes is unknown.

The study, taken as a whole, reports: A list of around 160 TCR beta chains associated with cytomegalovirus was given. Despite most TCR sequences being rare, some public TCRs occurred in many donors. In vitro checks showed that a few CMV-associated chains really do target CMV antigens.

The assay was immunoSEQ multiplex PCR, and TCRdb's table has in-frame clones only and misses some. Found here are some 260,000 clones, less than 95% of them singletons; the top ten hold around 3.1%. The TCR sequence derives from a woman aged 30 to 39 in good health and CMV-seronegative. The sequencing sample was made of PBMCs. The V call is TRBV9, the J call TRBJ1-3; 7 bases are shared with TRBD1. The DNA of the CDR3 is TGTGCCAGCAGCAATCCCGGAGGGGGCAAGAACTCTGGAAACACCATATATTTT. Amino acids: CASSNPGGGKNSGNTIYF. The entire variable domain, with the rest obtained from reference TRBV9 and TRBJ1-3, is as follows: DSGVTQTPKHLITATGQRVTLRCSPRSGDLSVYWYQQSLDQGLQFLIQYYNGEERAKGNILERFSAQQFPDLHSELNLSSLELGDSALYFCASSNPGGGKNSGNTIYFGEGSWLTVV.